This entry concerns a single TCR beta chain. Antigen specificity is unknown. The data are from a study of blood T cells in healthy people across ages. A J-beta primer mix and a sample-barcoded 5' primer were used in a second PCR of about 7 to 12 cycles. Every cDNA molecule carried a tag from a template-switch adaptor bearing 12 random nucleotides. TCRdb called the 5' RACE reads again in MiXCR, with one record for every CDR3 protein. The table has roughly 720,000 distinct CDR3 sequences, about 48% seen once; the top ten hold 40% to 50%. CDR3 length equals 15 residues. V lost 2 bases to trimming and J lost 4 bases, with 15 bases between them. General study results and limits: Compared with aged donors, long-lived donors showed fewer expanded clones, suggesting selection.

Material: blood. This receptor was taken from a man aged 80 or over in good health. The chain joins TRBV12-3 or TRBV12-4 to TRBJ2-7; possible D gene TRBD2, 5 bases. The chain's CDR3 is CASSLIQTKAYEQYF. CDR3 DNA sequence: TGTGCCAGCAGTTTAATACAGACTAAGGCTTACGAGCAGTACTTC.